The rows below give T cell receptor beta chains drawn from one sample of a study of T cells after yellow fever vaccination. MiXCR, applied by TCRdb to the 5' RACE reads, yields one record per CDR3 protein. Of some 600,000 distinct CDR3 sequences in the sample, roughly 12% are singletons; the top ten hold more than 13%. The sequenced sample was PBMCs, obtained on the day of the yellow fever booster vaccination. These receptors were collected from a man aged 30-40 years who received the YFV17D yellow fever vaccine. The CDR3 runs from the conserved cysteine through the conserved F or W. Each record gives: D gene, CDR3 length, clone size, J gene, V gene, CDR3 protein, CDR3 DNA. D genes are given only for firm matches. The size entry is marked missing in some rows and otherwise reads once, few, many or a size class.

D: TRBD2
length: 16
size: many
J: TRBJ2-7
V: TRBV7-8
CDR3: CASSLGTSGKLYEQYF
DNA: TGTGCCAGCAGCCTGGGGACTAGCGGGAAACTCTACGAGCAGTACTTC

D: .
length: 14
size: few
J: TRBJ2-2
V: TRBV5-1
CDR3: CASSLIQNTGELFF
DNA: TGCGCCAGCAGCTTGATCCAGAACACCGGGGAGCTGTTTTTT

D: TRBD2
length: 19
size: .
J: TRBJ2-1
V: TRBV4-1
CDR3: CASSQIPGLAGSSYNEQFF
DNA: TGCGCCAGCAGCCAAATCCCCGGACTAGCGGGAAGCTCCTACAATGAGCAGTTCTTC

D: .
length: 14
size: few
J: TRBJ2-7
V: TRBV5-1
CDR3: CASSPPDAASEQYF
DNA: TGCGCCAGCAGCCCGCCCGATGCAGCTAGCGAGCAGTACTTC

D: .
length: 12
size: .
J: TRBJ2-7
V: TRBV5-4
CDR3: CASTLDGYEQYF
DNA: TGTGCCAGCACCTTGGACGGTTACGAGCAGTACTTC

D: TRBD2
length: 16
size: .
J: TRBJ2-2
V: TRBV5-1
CDR3: CASSDPGLADNGELFF
DNA: TGCGCCAGCAGCGATCCGGGACTAGCGGATAACGGGGAGCTGTTTTTT

D: .
length: 14
size: few
J: TRBJ1-2
V: TRBV20-1
CDR3: CSARSEKGAGGYTF
DNA: TGCAGTGCTAGATCCGAGAAGGGAGCGGGTGGCTACACCTTC

D: TRBD1
length: 14
size: .
J: TRBJ2-7
V: TRBV6-2/TRBV6-3
CDR3: CASRSTGFPSEQYF
DNA: TGTGCCAGCAGATCGACAGGGTTTCCTTCCGAGCAGTACTTC

D: TRBD1
length: 17
size: .
J: TRBJ2-1
V: TRBV20-1
CDR3: CSAPMRKGQGRNNEQFF
DNA: TGCAGTGCTCCGATGCGTAAGGGACAGGGACGTAACAATGAGCAGTTCTTC

D: .
length: 14
size: few
J: TRBJ2-2
V: TRBV20-1
CDR3: CSASHGTFTGELFF
DNA: TGCAGTGCTAGTCACGGCACGTTCACCGGGGAGCTGTTTTTT

D: .
length: 14
size: few
J: TRBJ2-7
V: TRBV5-1
CDR3: CASDTAPQIYEQYF
DNA: TGCGCCAGCGACACGGCCCCGCAAATTTACGAGCAGTACTTC

D: .
length: 14
size: many
J: TRBJ1-5
V: TRBV7-9
CDR3: CASSAGGEFQPQHF
DNA: TGTGCCAGCAGCGCCGGTGGGGAGTTCCAGCCCCAGCATTTT

D: TRBD1
length: 17
size: once
J: TRBJ2-7
V: TRBV20-1
CDR3: CSARAMMTGTGAFEQYF
DNA: TGCAGTGCTAGAGCTATGATGACCGGGACAGGGGCGTTCGAGCAGTACTTC

D: TRBD1
length: 16
size: few
J: TRBJ2-3
V: TRBV5-1
CDR3: CASSLLDRVGTDTQYF
DNA: TGCGCCAGCAGCTTGCTGGACAGGGTGGGCACAGATACGCAGTATTTT

D: TRBD2
length: 15
size: few
J: TRBJ2-2
V: TRBV20-1
CDR3: CSAGTSAENTGELFF
DNA: TGCAGTGCCGGAACTAGCGCAGAGAACACCGGGGAGCTGTTTTTT

D: .
length: 13
size: few
J: TRBJ2-5
V: TRBV10-3
CDR3: CAISFQGGETQYF
DNA: TGTGCCATCAGTTTCCAGGGTGGAGAGACCCAGTACTTC

D: TRBD2
length: 16
size: .
J: TRBJ2-1
V: TRBV2
CDR3: CASSAWLAGDVNEQFF
DNA: TGTGCCAGCAGTGCCTGGCTAGCGGGAGATGTAAATGAGCAGTTCTTC

D: TRBD2
length: 16
size: few
J: TRBJ2-3
V: TRBV4-3
CDR3: CASSRGGLAGFNTQYF
DNA: TGCGCCAGCAGCCGAGGCGGACTAGCGGGATTCAATACGCAGTATTTT

D: .
length: 10
size: many
J: TRBJ2-1
V: TRBV2
CDR3: CASSSGAAFF
DNA: TGTGCCAGCAGCTCAGGGGCGGCGTTCTTC

D: TRBD1
length: 15
size: .
J: TRBJ1-1
V: TRBV7-9
CDR3: CASSLGQGRDTEAFF
DNA: TGTGCCAGCAGCTTAGGACAGGGGCGGGACACTGAAGCTTTCTTT

D: TRBD2
length: 14
size: .
J: TRBJ2-1
V: TRBV20-1
CDR3: CSATPGLAGNEQFF
DNA: TGCAGTGCTACGCCGGGACTAGCAGGCAATGAGCAGTTCTTC

D: .
length: 13
size: .
J: TRBJ1-5
V: TRBV6-6
CDR3: CASTRQDNQPQHF
DNA: TGTGCCAGCACTCGACAGGACAATCAGCCCCAGCATTTT

D: .
length: 13
size: many
J: TRBJ1-1
V: TRBV18
CDR3: CASSLHENTEAFF
DNA: TGTGCCAGCTCCCTCCATGAGAACACTGAAGCTTTCTTT

D: .
length: 14
size: .
J: TRBJ2-4
V: TRBV12-3/TRBV12-4
CDR3: CASSLAGRGNIQYF
DNA: TGTGCCAGCAGTTTAGCGGGGCGCGGAAACATTCAGTACTTC

D: .
length: 15
size: few
J: TRBJ2-1
V: TRBV20-1
CDR3: CSAGGSGTLYNEQFF
DNA: TGCAGTGCTGGTGGGTCCGGGACACTGTACAATGAGCAGTTCTTC

D: TRBD2
length: 17
size: .
J: TRBJ2-7
V: TRBV3-1
CDR3: CASSPSWVGTSGDEQYF
DNA: TGTGCCAGCAGCCCCTCCTGGGTCGGGACTAGCGGAGACGAGCAGTACTTC

D: TRBD2
length: 17
size: .
J: TRBJ2-5
V: TRBV6-2/TRBV6-3
CDR3: CAETPAGGSSRQETQYF
DNA: TGTGCTGAAACCCCAGCGGGAGGGTCAAGCCGCCAAGAGACCCAGTACTTC

D: .
length: 14
size: .
J: TRBJ2-7
V: TRBV12-3/TRBV12-4
CDR3: CASRDRKTSYEQYF
DNA: TGTGCCAGCAGGGACCGAAAGACCTCCTACGAGCAGTACTTC

D: .
length: 14
size: .
J: TRBJ2-2
V: TRBV7-7
CDR3: CASSSYRGTGELFF
DNA: TGTGCTAGCAGCTCCTATCGGGGCACCGGGGAGCTGTTTTTT

D: .
length: 11
size: .
J: TRBJ2-5
V: TRBV3-1
CDR3: CASTASGTQYF
DNA: TGTGCCAGCACCGCGTCTGGGACCCAGTACTTC

D: .
length: 12
size: many
J: TRBJ1-2
V: TRBV30
CDR3: CAWGTPGYGYTF
DNA: TGTGCCTGGGGGACGCCCGGCTATGGCTACACCTTC

D: .
length: 11
size: .
J: TRBJ2-3
V: TRBV30
CDR3: CAWSAGHTQYF
DNA: TGTGCCTGGTCGGCCGGGCATACGCAGTATTTT

D: .
length: 17
size: .
J: TRBJ1-3
V: TRBV7-2
CDR3: CASSYAPIPGGRNTIYF
DNA: TGTGCCAGCAGCTACGCCCCCATCCCCGGTGGGCGAAACACCATATATTTT

D: TRBD1
length: 17
size: .
J: TRBJ1-3
V: TRBV7-8
CDR3: CASSLADRLVSGNTIYF
DNA: TGTGCCAGCAGCTTAGCGGACAGGCTCGTCTCTGGAAACACCATATATTTT

D: TRBD2
length: 13
size: few
J: TRBJ2-7
V: TRBV20-1
CDR3: CSARPGLEYRQYF
DNA: TGCAGTGCACGACCGGGACTAGAGTATCGGCAGTACTTC

D: TRBD1
length: 16
size: few
J: TRBJ2-1
V: TRBV5-4
CDR3: CASSRPTGQGAGEQFF
DNA: TGTGCCAGCAGCCGACCGACGGGACAGGGGGCAGGTGAGCAGTTCTTC

D: TRBD2
length: 17
size: many
J: TRBJ2-1
V: TRBV24-1
CDR3: CATSDRGTSGSYNEQFF
DNA: TGTGCCACCAGTGACCGCGGGACTAGCGGTTCCTACAATGAGCAGTTCTTC

D: TRBD2
length: 17
size: many
J: TRBJ2-1
V: TRBV20-1
CDR3: CSATKRLAESSYNEQFF
DNA: TGCAGTGCTACGAAGCGACTAGCGGAGAGCTCCTACAATGAGCAGTTCTTC

D: .
length: 15
size: .
J: TRBJ1-1
V: TRBV5-1
CDR3: CVSSPDSRMDTEAFF
DNA: TGCGTCAGCAGTCCGGACAGCAGGATGGACACTGAAGCTTTCTTT

D: TRBD2
length: 14
size: .
J: TRBJ2-5
V: TRBV11-2
CDR3: CASRLSGSGETQYF
DNA: TGTGCCAGCAGGCTTAGCGGGAGTGGAGAGACCCAGTACTTC

D: .
length: 14
size: .
J: TRBJ2-7
V: TRBV4-2
CDR3: CASSQDGPAYEQYF
DNA: TGTGCCAGCAGCCAAGATGGTCCCGCTTACGAGCAGTACTTC